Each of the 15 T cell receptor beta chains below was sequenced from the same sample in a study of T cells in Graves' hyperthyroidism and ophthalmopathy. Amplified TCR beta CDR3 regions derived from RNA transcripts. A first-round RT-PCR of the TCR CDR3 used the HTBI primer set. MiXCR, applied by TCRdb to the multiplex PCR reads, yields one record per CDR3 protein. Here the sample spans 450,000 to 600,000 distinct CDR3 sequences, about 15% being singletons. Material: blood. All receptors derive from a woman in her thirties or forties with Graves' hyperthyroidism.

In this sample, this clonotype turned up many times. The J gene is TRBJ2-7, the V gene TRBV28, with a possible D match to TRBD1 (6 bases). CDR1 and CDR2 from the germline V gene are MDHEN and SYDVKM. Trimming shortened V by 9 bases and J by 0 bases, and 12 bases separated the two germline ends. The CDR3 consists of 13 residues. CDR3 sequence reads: CASGTPSSYEQYF. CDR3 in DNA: TGTGCCAGTGGGACACCGAGCTCCTACGAGCAGTACTTC.

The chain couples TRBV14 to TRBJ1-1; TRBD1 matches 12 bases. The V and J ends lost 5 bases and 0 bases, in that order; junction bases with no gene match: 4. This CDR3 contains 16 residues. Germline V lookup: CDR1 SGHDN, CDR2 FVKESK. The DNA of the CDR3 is TGTGCCAGCAGCGCCCGGGACAGGGGGCTGAACACTGAAGCTTTCTTT. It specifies CASSARDRGLNTEAFF.

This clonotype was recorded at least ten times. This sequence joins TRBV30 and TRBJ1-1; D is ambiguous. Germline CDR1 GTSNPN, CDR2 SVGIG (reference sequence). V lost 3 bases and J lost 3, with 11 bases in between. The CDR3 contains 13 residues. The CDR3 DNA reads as TGTGCCTGGAGCAGGTCGAGGGACACTGAAGCTTTCTTT. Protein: CAWSRSRDTEAFF. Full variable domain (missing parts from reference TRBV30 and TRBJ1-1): SQTIHQWPATLVQPVGSPLSLECTVEGTSNPNLYWYRQAAGRGLQLLFYSVGIGQISSEVPQNLSASRPQDRQFILSSKKLLLSDSGFYLCAWSRSRDTEAFFGQGTRLTVV.

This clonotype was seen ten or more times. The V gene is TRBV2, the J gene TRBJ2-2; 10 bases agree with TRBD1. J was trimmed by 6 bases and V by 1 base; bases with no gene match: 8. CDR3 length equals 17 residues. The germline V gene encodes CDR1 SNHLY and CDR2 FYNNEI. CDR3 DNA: TGTGCCAGCAGTGAAGAAGGGACAGGGGTCTCGTCCGGGGAGCTGTTTTTT. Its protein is CASSEEGTGVSSGELFF.

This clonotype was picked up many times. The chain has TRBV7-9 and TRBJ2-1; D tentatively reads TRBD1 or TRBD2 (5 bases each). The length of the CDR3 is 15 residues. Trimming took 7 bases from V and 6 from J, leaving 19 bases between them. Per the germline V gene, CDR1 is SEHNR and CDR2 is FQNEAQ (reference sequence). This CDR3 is CASTWGSGLGNEQFF. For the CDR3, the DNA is TGTGCCAGCACTTGGGGGTCAGGTCTCGGCAATGAGCAGTTCTTC.

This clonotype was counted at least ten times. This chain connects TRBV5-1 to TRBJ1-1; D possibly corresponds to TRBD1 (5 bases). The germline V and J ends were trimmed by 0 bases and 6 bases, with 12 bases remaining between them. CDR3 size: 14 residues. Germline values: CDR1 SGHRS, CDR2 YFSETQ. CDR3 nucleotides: TGCGCCAGCAGCTTGGACTGGTTAGGGGCTGAAGCTTTCTTT. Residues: CASSLDWLGAEAFF.

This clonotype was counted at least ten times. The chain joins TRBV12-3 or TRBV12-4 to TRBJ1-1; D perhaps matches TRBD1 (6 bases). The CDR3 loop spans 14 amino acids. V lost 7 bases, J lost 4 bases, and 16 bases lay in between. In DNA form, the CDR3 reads TGTGCCAGCATTCGACTAAGGGGGGGCACTGAAGCTTTCTTT. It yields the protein CASIRLRGGTEAFF.

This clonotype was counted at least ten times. CDR3 loop: CASSPRTGSNSPLHF. The CDR3 region has the DNA TGTGCCAGCAGCCCGCGGACAGGGAGCAATTCACCCCTCCACTTT. The rearrangement links TRBV7-2 to TRBJ1-6; 8 nucleotides match TRBD1. Looked up from germline, CDR1 is SGHTA and CDR2 is FQGNSA. J lost 7 bases, V lost 5 bases, and 7 bases had no gene match. The CDR3 extends over 15 amino acids.

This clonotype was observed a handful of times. The CDR3 loop is CASSGGGGVGTEAFF. In DNA form, the CDR3 reads TGCGCCAGCAGTGGTGGGGGTGGGGTGGGCACTGAAGCTTTCTTT. The rearrangement uses TRBV5-1 and TRBJ1-1; weak D call: TRBD1 (5 bases). In germline, CDR1 is SGHRS, CDR2 YFSETQ. This CDR3 comprises 15 residues. Trimming pared 5 bases from V and 4 bases from J, leaving 18 bases between.

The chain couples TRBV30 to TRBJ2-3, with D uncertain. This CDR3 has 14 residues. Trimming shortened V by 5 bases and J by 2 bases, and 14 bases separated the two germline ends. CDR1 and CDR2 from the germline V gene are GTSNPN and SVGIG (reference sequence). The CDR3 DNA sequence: TGTGCCTGGTCGAGACTCCTAGACACAGATACGCAGTATTTT. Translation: CAWSRLLDTDTQYF.

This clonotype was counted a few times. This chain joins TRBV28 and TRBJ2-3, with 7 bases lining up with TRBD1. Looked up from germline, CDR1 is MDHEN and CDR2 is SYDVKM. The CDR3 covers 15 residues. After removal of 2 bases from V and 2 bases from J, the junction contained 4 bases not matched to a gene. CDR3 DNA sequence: TGTGCCAGCAGTTTAGAACAGGGGTCCACAGATACGCAGTATTTT. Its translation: CASSLEQGSTDTQYF. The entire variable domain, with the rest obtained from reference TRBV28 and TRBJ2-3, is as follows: DVKVTQSSRYLVKRTGEKVFLECVQDMDHENMFWYRQDPGLGLRLIYFSYDVKMKEKGDIPEGYSVSREKKERFSLILESASTNQTSMYLCASSLEQGSTDTQYFGPGTRLTVL.

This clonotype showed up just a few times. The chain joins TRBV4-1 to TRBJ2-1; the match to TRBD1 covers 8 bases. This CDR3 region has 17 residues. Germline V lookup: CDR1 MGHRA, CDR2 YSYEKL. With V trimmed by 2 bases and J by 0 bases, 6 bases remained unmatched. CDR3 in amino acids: CASSQQWDRSSYNEQFF. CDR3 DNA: TGCGCCAGCAGCCAACAATGGGACAGGAGCTCCTACAATGAGCAGTTCTTC.

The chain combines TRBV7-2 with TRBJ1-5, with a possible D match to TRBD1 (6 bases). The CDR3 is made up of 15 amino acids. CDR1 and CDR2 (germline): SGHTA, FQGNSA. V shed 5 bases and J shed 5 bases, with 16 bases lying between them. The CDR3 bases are TGTGCCAGCAGCGGCAGGGGTGGATCGGATCAGCCCCAGCATTTT. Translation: CASSGRGGSDQPQHF.

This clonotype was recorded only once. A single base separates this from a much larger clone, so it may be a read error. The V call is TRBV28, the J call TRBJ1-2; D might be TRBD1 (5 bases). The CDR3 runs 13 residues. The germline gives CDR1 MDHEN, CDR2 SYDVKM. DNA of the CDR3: TGTGTCAGCAGCGAAAGTCAGGGCTATGGCTACACCTTC. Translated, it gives CVSSESQGYGYTF.

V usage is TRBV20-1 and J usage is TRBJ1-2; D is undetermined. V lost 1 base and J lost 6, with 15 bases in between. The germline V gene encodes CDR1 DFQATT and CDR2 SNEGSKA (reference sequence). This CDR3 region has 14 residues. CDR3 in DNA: TGCAGTGCTAGAGGTTCAGCGGACGACGATGGCTACACCTTC. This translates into CSARGSADDDGYTF.